This T cell receptor (beta chain) comes out of a study of T cell clonotyping in hematopoietic cell transplantation. Study at large: Cytoreduction preceded collection of pretransplant recipient samples. Overall study results and limits: Broader posttransplant TCR repertoire diversity was predicted by graft donor and pretransplant recipient Inverse Simpson Index values.

The germline V gene has CDR1 MNHEY and CDR2 SMNVEV (reference sequence). The V end was cut by 2 bases, the J end by 10 bases, with 9 bases between. The CDR3 covers 12 residues. Described time point: recipient sample about 28 days before transplant, after cytoreduction. Concerning this clone itself: Its antigen is unidentified.

Repertoires were generated with immunoSEQ multiplex PCR, while TCRdb's copy carries only in-frame clones and drops some. The data hold tens of thousands of clones, with under 90% observed a single time. Sequences were derived from peripheral blood mononuclear cells, sampled before stem cell transplant. V and J are TRBV27 and TRBJ2-1, with D maybe TRBD2 (5 bases). The TCR sequence derives from a man in his 60s with biphenotypic leukemia. Some clones in this sample may be carry-over from other donors' samples. CDR3 region: CASSLGGGEQFF. CDR3 coding DNA: TGTGCCAGCAGTTTAGGTGGCGGGGAGCAGTTCTTC.